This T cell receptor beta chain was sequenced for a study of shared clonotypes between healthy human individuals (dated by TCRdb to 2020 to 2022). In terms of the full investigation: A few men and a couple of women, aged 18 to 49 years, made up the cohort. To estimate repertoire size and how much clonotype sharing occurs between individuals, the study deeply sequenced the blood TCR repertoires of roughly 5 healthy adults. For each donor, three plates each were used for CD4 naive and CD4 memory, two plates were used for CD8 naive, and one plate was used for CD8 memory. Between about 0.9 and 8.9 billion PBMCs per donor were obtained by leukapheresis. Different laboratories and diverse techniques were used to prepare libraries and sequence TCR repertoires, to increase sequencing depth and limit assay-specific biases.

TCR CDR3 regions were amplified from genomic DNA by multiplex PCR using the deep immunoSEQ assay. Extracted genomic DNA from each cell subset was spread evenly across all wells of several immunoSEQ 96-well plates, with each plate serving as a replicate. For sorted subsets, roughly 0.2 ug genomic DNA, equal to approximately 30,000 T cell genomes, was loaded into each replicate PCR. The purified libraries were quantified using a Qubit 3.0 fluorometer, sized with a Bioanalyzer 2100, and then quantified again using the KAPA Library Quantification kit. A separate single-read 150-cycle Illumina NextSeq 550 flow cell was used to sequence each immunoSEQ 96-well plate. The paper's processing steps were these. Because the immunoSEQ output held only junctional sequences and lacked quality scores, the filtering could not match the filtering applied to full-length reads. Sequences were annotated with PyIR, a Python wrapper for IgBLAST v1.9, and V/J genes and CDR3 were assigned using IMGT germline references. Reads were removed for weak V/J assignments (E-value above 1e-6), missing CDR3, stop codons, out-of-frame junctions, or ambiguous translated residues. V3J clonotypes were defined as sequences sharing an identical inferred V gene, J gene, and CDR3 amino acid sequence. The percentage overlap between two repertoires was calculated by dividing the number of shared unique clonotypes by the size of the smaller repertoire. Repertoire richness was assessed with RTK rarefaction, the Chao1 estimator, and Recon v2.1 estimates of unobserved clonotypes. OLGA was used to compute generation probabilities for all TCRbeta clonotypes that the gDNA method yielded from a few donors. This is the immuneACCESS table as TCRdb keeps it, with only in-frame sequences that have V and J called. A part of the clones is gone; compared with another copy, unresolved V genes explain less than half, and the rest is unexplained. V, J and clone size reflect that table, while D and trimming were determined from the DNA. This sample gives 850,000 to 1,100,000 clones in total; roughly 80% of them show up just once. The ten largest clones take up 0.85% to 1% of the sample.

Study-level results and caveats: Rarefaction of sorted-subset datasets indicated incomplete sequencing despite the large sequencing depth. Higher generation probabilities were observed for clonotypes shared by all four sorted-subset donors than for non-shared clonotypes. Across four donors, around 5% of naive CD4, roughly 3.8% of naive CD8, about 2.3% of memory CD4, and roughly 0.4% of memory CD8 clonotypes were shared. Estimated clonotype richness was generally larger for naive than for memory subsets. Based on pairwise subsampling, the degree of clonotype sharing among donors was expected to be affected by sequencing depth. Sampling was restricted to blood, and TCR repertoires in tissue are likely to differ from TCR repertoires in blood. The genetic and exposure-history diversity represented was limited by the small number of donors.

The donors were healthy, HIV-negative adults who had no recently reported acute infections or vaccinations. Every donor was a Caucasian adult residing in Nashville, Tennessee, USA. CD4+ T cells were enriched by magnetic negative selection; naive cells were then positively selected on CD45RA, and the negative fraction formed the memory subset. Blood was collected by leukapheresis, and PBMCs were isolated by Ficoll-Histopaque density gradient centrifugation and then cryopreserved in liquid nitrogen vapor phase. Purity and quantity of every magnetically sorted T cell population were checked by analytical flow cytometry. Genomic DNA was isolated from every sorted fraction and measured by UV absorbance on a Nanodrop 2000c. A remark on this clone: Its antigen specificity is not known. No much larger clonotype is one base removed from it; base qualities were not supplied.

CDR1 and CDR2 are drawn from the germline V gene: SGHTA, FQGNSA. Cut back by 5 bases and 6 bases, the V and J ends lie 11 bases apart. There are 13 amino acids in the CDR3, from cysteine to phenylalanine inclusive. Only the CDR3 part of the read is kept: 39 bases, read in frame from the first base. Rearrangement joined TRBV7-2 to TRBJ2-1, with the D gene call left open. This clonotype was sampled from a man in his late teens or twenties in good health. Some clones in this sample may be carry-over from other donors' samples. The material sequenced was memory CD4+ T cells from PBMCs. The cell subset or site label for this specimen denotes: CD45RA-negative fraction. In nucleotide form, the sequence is TGTGCCAGCAGCACCACCGCCCCCAATGAGCAGTTCTTC. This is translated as CASSTTAPNEQFF.